This T cell receptor (beta chain) was sequenced for a study of shared clonotypes between healthy human individuals. Genomic DNA of every subset was divided equally among multiple immunoSEQ plates. Assay: immunoSEQ multiplex PCR; the TCRdb copy retains only in-frame clones and omits some. The table shows some 680,000 clones, with 73% occurring only once. This clone showed up just a few times. The CDR3 extends over 17 amino acids. V was trimmed by 5 bases and J by 2 bases, leaving 19 bases between them. CDR1 and CDR2 from the germline V gene are SEHNR and FQNEAQ (reference sequence). None of the donors, who were healthy HIV-negative adults, had recently had acute infections or vaccinations.

The sequenced material came from memory CD4+ T cells sorted from blood. As to subset: CD45RA-negative fraction. The chain joins TRBV7-9 to TRBJ1-3, with TRBD1 as a possible D gene (5 bases). The TCR comes from a woman aged 25 to 45 in good health. The CDR3 nucleotides read TGTGCCAGCAGCCGCCGCGGGACTGGGAGGACTGGAAACACCATATATTTT. Translated: CASSRRGTGRTGNTIYF.